This TCR beta chain appears in the sequencing data of a study of PD-L1 blockade in urothelial cancer. Sequenced by immunoSEQ multiplex PCR; TCRdb stores in-frame clones only, minus some. There are 40,000 or so clones in the sample; roughly 80% occur only once, and roughly 2.7% lies in the top ten. The sequence came from a man between 65 and 85 years old with urothelial cancer. Sample: PBMCs, taken around atezolizumab (anti-PD-L1) treatment.

Here the CDR3 reads CASSLYPNRGSNQPQHF. The DNA of the CDR3 is TGCGCCAGCAGCTTGTATCCTAACAGGGGGTCCAATCAGCCCCAGCATTTT. The rearrangement uses TRBV5-1 and TRBJ1-5, with TRBD1 identical over 8 bases. The V segment lost 1 base and the J segment 3 bases; nucleotides outside the gene matches: 9. The CDR3 covers 17 residues. Germline V gene data show CDR1 as SGHRS and CDR2 as YFSETQ. The full variable domain, with the rest looked up from reference TRBV5-1 and TRBJ1-5, is KAGVTQTPRYLIKTRGQQVTLSCSPISGHRSVSWYQQTPGQGLQFLFEYFSETQRNKGNFPGRFSGRQFSNSRSEMNVSTLELGDSALYLCASSLYPNRGSNQPQHFGDGTRLSIL.